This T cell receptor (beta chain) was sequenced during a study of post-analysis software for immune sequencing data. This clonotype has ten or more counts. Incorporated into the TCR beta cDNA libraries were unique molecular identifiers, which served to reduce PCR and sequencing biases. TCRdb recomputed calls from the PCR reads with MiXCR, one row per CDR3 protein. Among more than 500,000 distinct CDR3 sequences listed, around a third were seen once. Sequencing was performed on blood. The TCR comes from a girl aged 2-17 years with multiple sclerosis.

CDR3 loop: CASSEGDASYNEQFF. CDR3 coding DNA: TGTGCCAGCAGCGAAGGGGACGCATCCTACAATGAGCAGTTCTTC. The rearrangement uses TRBV4-2 and TRBJ2-1, with D perhaps being TRBD1 or TRBD2 (5 bases each). The germline V and J ends were trimmed by 5 bases and 1 base, with 12 bases remaining between them. Germline CDR1 reads LGHNA; CDR2 reads YNFKEQ. The CDR3 runs 15 residues.